One and the same sample provided the 32 T cell receptor beta chains below, sequenced in a study of blood T cell repertoires in COVID-19. The data were produced by immunoSEQ multiplex PCR, yet TCRdb's version contains in-frame clones alone and is incomplete. The repertoire holds fewer than 70,000 clones, under 80% seen once, with about 5.3% in the top ten. Sequencing was carried out using peripheral blood. These receptors were taken from a human donor in a cohort sampled during active COVID-19.

This clone has a single count. The rearrangement uses TRBV5-4 and TRBJ1-2; 8 bases fit TRBD1. The CDR3 has 16 amino acids. J lost 4 bases, V lost 0 bases, and 8 bases had no gene match. CDR1 and CDR2 from the germline V gene are SGHNT and YYREEE (reference sequence). CDR3 sequence reads: CASSLDSTGGVYGYTF. Here the CDR3 DNA reads TGTGCCAGCAGCTTGGATAGCACAGGGGGGGTCTATGGCTACACCTTC. The complete variable domain, with remaining parts taken from reference TRBV5-4 and TRBJ1-2, reads ETGVTQSPTHLIKTRGQQVTLRCSSQSGHNTVSWYQQALGQGPQFIFQYYREEENGRGNFPPRFSGLQFPNYSSELNVNALELDDSALYLCASSLDSTGGVYGYTFGSGTRLTVV.

In its sample, this clone was seen a few times. The chain employs TRBV19 and TRBJ1-5, with D perhaps TRBD1 (5 bases). This CDR3 comprises 15 residues. Germline CDR1 is LNHDA and CDR2 is SQIVND (reference sequence). Trimming took 7 bases from V and 2 from J, leaving 15 bases between them. CDR3 sequence reads: CASTSQDVRNQPQHF. For the CDR3, the DNA is TGTGCCAGTACCTCACAGGACGTGCGCAATCAGCCCCAGCATTTT. Full variable domain (outside the CDR3, taken from reference TRBV19 and TRBJ1-5): DGGITQSPKYLFRKEGQNVTLSCEQNLNHDAMYWYRQDPGQGLRLIYYSQIVNDFQKGDIAEGYSVSREKKESFPLTVTSAQKNPTAFYLCASTSQDVRNQPQHFGDGTRLSIL.

The chain combines TRBV7-9 with TRBJ1-1; D remains ambiguous. The CDR3 loop spans 16 amino acids. CDR1 and CDR2 from the germline V gene are SEHNR and FQNEAQ (reference sequence). V dropped 4 bases and J dropped 0 bases, with 15 bases sitting between them. The CDR3 sequence: CASSYSGWEMNTEAFF. CDR3 DNA sequence: TGTGCCAGCAGCTATTCCGGGTGGGAGATGAACACTGAAGCTTTCTTT.

The rearrangement links TRBV12-3 or TRBV12-4 to TRBJ1-2; no definite D call. CDR3 length: 11 amino acids. V lost 6 bases and J 2 bases, leaving 4 bases between the germline ends. CDR3 in amino acids: CASSINYGYTF. Written as DNA, the CDR3 is TGTGCCAGCAGCATCAACTATGGCTACACCTTC.

The gene calls are TRBV11-2 and TRBJ2-7; 9 positions match TRBD1. The CDR3 is made up of 14 amino acids. Trimming at V came to 8 bases and at J to 1 base, leaving 6 bases not matched to a gene. Germline lookup yields CDR1 SGHAT and CDR2 FQNNGV. For the CDR3, the DNA is TGTGCCAGCCTACCGGGACAGGGATCCTACGAGCAGTACTTC. This gives the protein CASLPGQGSYEQYF.

This clone was observed a few times. V gene TRBV6-2 or TRBV6-3 combines with J gene TRBJ2-7; 8 bases fit TRBD2. The germline V gene has CDR1 MNHEY and CDR2 SVGEGT. There are 16 residues in the CDR3. J was trimmed by 0 bases and V by 4 bases; bases with no gene match: 8. The CDR3 coding sequence is TGTGCCAGCAGTTCCCGTCTAGCGGGCTACTCCTACGAGCAGTACTTC. Translating it yields CASSSRLAGYSYEQYF.

The table lists this clone with a count of one. The CDR3 bases are TGCAGTGCTAGCGAGTTTGAAGCTTTCTTT. It encodes CSASEFEAFF. This chain uses TRBV20-1 with TRBJ1-1; D unclear. V was clipped by 3 bases and J by 7 bases, with 6 bases between them. The germline gives CDR1 DFQATT, CDR2 SNEGSKA (reference sequence). The CDR3 spans 10 residues.

The rearrangement links TRBV7-2 to TRBJ1-5; D is possibly TRBD1 (6 bases). CDR1 and CDR2 from the germline V gene are SGHTA and FQGNSA. The germline V and J ends were trimmed by 5 bases and 3 bases, with 17 bases remaining between them. This CDR3 contains 16 residues. In nucleotides, the CDR3 is TGTGCCAGCAGCCTAGGACAGAGCCACTACAATCAGCCCCAGCATTTT. This sequence encodes CASSLGQSHYNQPQHF.

V usage is TRBV3-1 (or the pseudogene TRBV3-2) and J usage is TRBJ1-2; D is possibly TRBD1 (6 bases). Trimming shortened V by 1 base and J by 4 bases, and 10 bases separated the two germline ends. Germline V gene sequence: CDR1 LGHDT, CDR2 YNNKEL (reference sequence). The CDR3 has 14 residues. The CDR3 bases are TGTGCCAGCAGCCAAGGACAGGCTCGCTATGGCTACACCTTC. This sequence encodes CASSQGQARYGYTF.

J is TRBJ1-2 and V is TRBV5-6; 7 bases are shared with TRBD1. Trimming took 5 bases from V and 2 from J; bases not matched to a gene: 9. This CDR3 is 15 amino acids long. Germline values: CDR1 SGHDT, CDR2 YYEEEE. CDR3 nucleotide sequence: TGTGCCAGCAGTTCGGACAGGCCGACCAACTATGGCTACACCTTC. This encodes CASSSDRPTNYGYTF.

The V gene is TRBV5-6, the J gene TRBJ1-2; a possible D gene is TRBD1 (6 bases). V dropped 2 bases and J dropped 3 bases, with 17 bases sitting between them. Germline CDR1 SGHDT, CDR2 YYEEEE. This CDR3 spans 16 amino acids. CDR3 sequence: CASSFNTGRDDYGYTF. Written as DNA, the CDR3 is TGTGCCAGCAGCTTCAATACAGGGAGGGATGACTATGGCTACACCTTC.

The chain has TRBV2 and TRBJ1-1, with 9 bases that match TRBD1. CDR3 length equals 15 residues. Germline-derived CDR1 and CDR2 are SNHLY and FYNNEI. Trimming cost V 4 bases and J 7 bases; bases outside gene matches: 10. In nucleotides, the CDR3 is TGTGCCAGCAGTGCGTCGGGACAGGGACCGAGTGAAGCTTTCTTT. It specifies CASSASGQGPSEAFF.

This CDR3 reads CASKAGTGRDEQYF. The CDR3 DNA reads as TGTGCCAGCAAAGCCGGGACAGGGCGCGACGAGCAGTACTTC. The J gene is TRBJ2-7, the V gene TRBV2; TRBD1 aligns across 9 bases. CDR1 is SNHLY and CDR2 is FYNNEI in the germline V gene. After removal of 7 bases from V and 5 bases from J, the junction contained 9 bases not matched to a gene. The CDR3 contains 14 residues.

The gene calls are TRBV7-2 and TRBJ2-7; TRBD2 matches 8 bases. The CDR3 extends over 15 amino acids. Germline loops: CDR1 SGHTA, CDR2 FQGNSA. J gave up 2 bases and V 3 bases, and 6 bases lay outside the gene matches. The CDR3 sequence: CASSFDGTSPYEQYF. The DNA for the CDR3 is TGTGCCAGCAGCTTCGACGGGACTAGTCCCTACGAGCAGTACTTC.

The chain is built from TRBV25-1 and TRBJ2-6; D unresolved. With 8 bases removed from V and 1 base from J, the gap between germline ends came to 3 bases. The CDR3 runs to 12 residues. Germline assignment: CDR1 MGHDK and CDR2 SYGVNS. The CDR3 sequence: CASQSGANVLTF. In DNA form, the CDR3 reads TGTGCCAGCCAGTCTGGGGCCAACGTCCTGACTTTC.

Ten or more counts support this clone. The V and J genes are TRBV2 and TRBJ2-1; D is possibly TRBD2 (5 bases). Trimming left V 3 bases short and J 0 bases short, with 12 bases between. The CDR3 contains 16 residues. The V gene's germline CDR1 is SNHLY and CDR2 FYNNEI. The CDR3 spells CASSDPSGSSYNEQFF. The CDR3 region has the DNA TGTGCCAGCAGTGACCCGTCGGGGAGCTCCTACAATGAGCAGTTCTTC.

Here the CDR3 reads CASSQAWTDSNQPQHF. The DNA of the CDR3 is TGTGCCAGCAGCCAAGCCTGGACAGATAGCAATCAGCCCCAGCATTTT. J is TRBJ1-5 and V is TRBV4-2, with D possibly being TRBD1 (6 bases). The CDR3 is 16 amino acids. Trimming took off 1 base at V and 0 bases at J, with 10 bases between the two ends. Looked up from germline, CDR1 is LGHNA and CDR2 is YNFKEQ.

The sample holds a few counts of this clone. V and J are TRBV13 and TRBJ2-1; the match to TRBD1 covers 8 bases. After removal of 5 bases from V and 2 bases from J, the junction contained 5 bases not matched to a gene. Germline values: CDR1 PRHDT, CDR2 FYEKMQ (reference sequence). The CDR3 consists of 15 residues. Written as DNA, the CDR3 is TGTGCCAGCAGCCAGACAGGGGTCGCCTACAATGAGCAGTTCTTC. Amino acid sequence: CASSQTGVAYNEQFF.

The V and J genes are TRBV6-5 and TRBJ2-3; 7 bases agree with TRBD1. V was pared by 7 bases and J by 2 bases, with 9 bases of the junction left unmatched. There are 15 residues in the CDR3. Germline V gene data show CDR1 as MNHEY and CDR2 as SVGAGI. The CDR3 sequence: CASKGAPRATDTQYF. In DNA form, the CDR3 reads TGTGCCAGCAAGGGGGCTCCCCGGGCCACAGATACGCAGTATTTT.

In DNA form, the CDR3 reads TGCGCCAGCAGCCAAGGCGGCGCGGGCAATGAGCAGTTCTTC. It yields the protein CASSQGGAGNEQFF. The rearrangement uses TRBV4-3 and TRBJ2-1, with D maybe TRBD2 (5 bases). From germline, CDR1 is LGHNA and CDR2 YSLEER. This CDR3 is built from 14 residues. Trimming cost V 1 base and J 6 bases, with 10 bases left between them.

The rearrangement joins TRBV7-8 to TRBJ1-1, with D tentatively TRBD1 (5 bases). The CDR3 runs 17 residues. CDR1 and CDR2 from the germline V gene are SGHVS and FQNEAQ. Trimming removed 2 bases at V and 4 bases at J, with 20 bases between. The CDR3 nucleotides are TGTGCCAGCAGCTTAAGGGTGGGGCGGACAAGACTCACTGAAGCTTTCTTT. The encoded protein is CASSLRVGRTRLTEAFF.

V usage is TRBV28 and J usage is TRBJ1-2; the D is unclear. Germline V gene data show CDR1 as MDHEN and CDR2 as SYDVKM. The V gene lost 2 bases and the J gene lost 4 bases, with 11 bases spanning the gap. The CDR3 consists of 14 residues. In nucleotides, the CDR3 is TGTGCCAGCAGTTTAAAATTCGGGGTCTATGGCTACACCTTC. Translated: CASSLKFGVYGYTF.

The chain combines TRBV13 with TRBJ2-5; 7 nucleotides align to TRBD1. This CDR3 is 16 amino acids long. In germline, CDR1 is PRHDT, CDR2 FYEKMQ (reference sequence). The junction had 11 bases not matched to a gene; V was cut back by 5 bases and J by 2 bases. CDR3 nucleotide sequence: TGTGCCAGCAGCGCCCGACAGGGCCCTACACAAGAGACCCAGTACTTC. Translating it yields CASSARQGPTQETQYF.

The chain uses TRBV18 and TRBJ2-7, with 7 bases fitting TRBD1. Germline V gene lookup returns CDR1 KGHSH and CDR2 LQKENI. V lost 3 bases, J lost 0 bases, and 8 bases stayed unmatched. The CDR3 has 16 residues. CDR3 sequence: CASSPPGQAYSYEQYF. The CDR3 DNA reads as TGTGCCAGCTCACCCCCCGGACAGGCCTACTCCTACGAGCAGTACTTC.

The chain joins TRBV28 to TRBJ2-7; TRBD2 might be the D (5 bases). V dropped 4 bases and J dropped 2 bases, with 9 bases sitting between them. The germline gives CDR1 MDHEN, CDR2 SYDVKM. The CDR3 consists of 13 residues. In DNA form, the CDR3 reads TGTGCCAGCAGTTGGGTGGAGGCCTACGAGCAGTACTTC. Translation gives CASSWVEAYEQYF.

The chain is built from TRBV19 and TRBJ1-3, with unresolved D. Trimming cost V 9 bases and J 1 base, with 13 bases left between them. This CDR3 has 14 amino acids. Germline lookup yields CDR1 LNHDA and CDR2 SQIVND (reference sequence). The CDR3 DNA reads TGTGCCAGCACAAATCTTTATTCTGGAAACACCATATATTTT. As protein: CASTNLYSGNTIYF.

V and J are TRBV18 and TRBJ1-2; maybe TRBD1 (5 bases). CDR1 KGHSH and CDR2 LQKENI come from the germline V gene. This CDR3 has 13 amino acids. V was pared by 3 bases and J by 6 bases, with 11 bases between. The CDR3 loop reads CASSPARGDGYTF. The CDR3 DNA sequence: TGTGCCAGCTCACCGGCCCGGGGGGATGGCTACACCTTC.

The gene calls are TRBV6-4 and TRBJ2-1; D not certain. The CDR3 spans 14 residues. The germline CDR1 and CDR2 sequences are MRHNA and SNTAGT. Trimming pared 4 bases from V and 4 bases from J, leaving 11 bases between. The CDR3 DNA reads as TGTGCCAGCAGTGTACGGGTGGATTACAATGAGCAGTTCTTC. Translation gives CASSVRVDYNEQFF.

The chain joins TRBV10-2 to TRBJ1-5; TRBD1 matches at 9 bases. CDR1 is WSHSY and CDR2 is SAAADI in the germline V gene. J gave up 4 bases and V 6 bases, and 10 bases lay outside the gene matches. The CDR3 totals 16 residues. CDR3 amino acids: CASSRRGQGMNQPQHF. As DNA, the CDR3 is TGCGCCAGCAGCCGACGTGGACAGGGGATGAATCAGCCCCAGCATTTT.

This rearrangement joins TRBV30 to TRBJ2-7; a possible D gene is TRBD1 (5 bases). The germline V and J ends were trimmed by 5 bases and 4 bases, with 12 bases remaining between them. This CDR3 is built from 12 residues. The germline V gene encodes CDR1 GTSNPN and CDR2 SVGIG (reference sequence). The CDR3 nucleotides are TGTGCCTGGGGGATAGGGGCTTACGAGCAGTACTTC. It yields the protein CAWGIGAYEQYF.

The chain recombines TRBV28 with TRBJ2-1, with D uncertain. The CDR3 totals 14 residues. V was pared by 10 bases and J by 4 bases, with 17 bases between. Germline loops: CDR1 MDHEN, CDR2 SYDVKM. CDR3 amino acids: CATHGRVSYNEQFF. The CDR3 DNA reads TGTGCCACCCACGGCCGGGTTTCATACAATGAGCAGTTCTTC. Using reference TRBV28 and TRBJ2-1 for the parts outside the CDR3, the full variable domain is DVKVTQSSRYLVKRTGEKVFLECVQDMDHENMFWYRQDPGLGLRLIYFSYDVKMKEKGDIPEGYSVSREKKERFSLILESASTNQTSMYLCATHGRVSYNEQFFGPGTRLTVL.

This clone has just one count. This chain uses TRBV5-6 with TRBJ1-2, with D possibly matching TRBD1 (5 bases). This CDR3 is built from 15 residues. V dropped 5 bases and J dropped 3 bases, with 17 bases sitting between them. The germline gives CDR1 SGHDT, CDR2 YYEEEE. CDR3 loop: CASSARATAHYGYTF. DNA of the CDR3: TGTGCCAGCAGTGCCCGGGCGACAGCACACTATGGCTACACCTTC. Full variable domain (missing parts from reference TRBV5-6 and TRBJ1-2): DAGVTQSPTHLIKTRGQQVTLRCSPKSGHDTVSWYQQALGQGPQFIFQYYEEEERQRGNFPDRFSGHQFPNYSSELNVNALLLGDSALYLCASSARATAHYGYTFGSGTRLTVV.